The source of this TCR beta chain is a study of untreated major depressive disorder. Every participant had European ancestry. CD4+ T cells were isolated from thawed PBMCs by magnetic negative selection. The V end was cut by 1 base, the J end by 7 bases, with 16 bases between. The germline CDR1 and CDR2 sequences are MNHNS and SASEGT. The CDR3 has 15 residues. TCRdb's table, derived via immunoSEQ multiplex PCR, lists solely in-frame clones and lacks some. This table has 15,000 to 20,000 clones, under 90% appearing once. Sequencing was done on a sample of CD4+ T cells from PBMCs. The V gene is TRBV6-1, the J gene TRBJ1-2, with D hard to call. The TCR originated in a woman aged 25 to 45 in good health. The CDR3 DNA follows: TGTGCCAGCAGTGAAGTGTCCGCTGGGTTTCGTGGCTACACCTTC. It is translated as CASSEVSAGFRGYTF.